Sequencing of this TCR beta chain was carried out in a study of graft-versus-host responses after intestinal transplantation. Study in general: Grafts that recipients had were multivisceral, liver-intestinal, or isolated intestinal transplants. Anti-thymocyte globulin induction was given to all recipients, followed by tacrolimus and steroids for two to four years. General observations from the study: In recipient marrow, GvH clones were found, and some appeared first in ileum or blood. GvH clone levels peaked in circulation, and this peak was associated with early post-transplant HvG declines.

The repertoire was sequenced with immunoSEQ multiplex PCR; TCRdb's copy has only in-frame clones and lacks some. The sample has 85,000 to 90,000 clones, 90% seen once. With regard to this clone: Its antigen is unidentified.

Germline V gene data show CDR1 as LNHDA and CDR2 as SQIVND (reference sequence). Losses at the gene ends were 5 bases for V and 6 bases for J; bases not matched to a gene: 3. This CDR3 is 13 amino acids long. The receptor comes from a human donor who received an intestinal transplant. The genes are TRBV19 and TRBJ1-2; 10 nucleotides align to TRBD1. The specimen comprised unstimulated CD4+ T cells sorted from spleen or lymph node cells, sampled before intestinal transplant. This CDR3 is CASSYGQGDGYTF. The CDR3 nucleotides are TGTGCCAGTAGTTACGGACAGGGGGATGGCTACACCTTC.